A selection of T cell receptor beta chains follows, all from one sample in a study of T-cell memory formation after mild COVID-19. TCRdb reprocessed the 5' RACE reads with MiXCR, giving one entry per CDR3 protein. The sample includes some 490,000 distinct CDR3 sequences, 15% to 20% of them seen just once. The sequencing input was PBMCs or a T cell subset sorted from them (not recorded which). The origin of the receptors is an adult woman who had mild COVID-19 (a few samples of this study predate the infection). Cell type and time point are not known. CDR3s include the opening cysteine and the closing phenylalanine or tryptophan. A D gene is named only where the DNA matches it firmly. Size is stated for part of the rows, as once, few or many counts, or as a class when the clone is expanded.

v_gene,abundance,j_gene,d_gene,CDR3nt,CDR3aa
TRBV7-8,.,TRBJ2-7,.,TGTGCCAGCAGCTTAGCCCTAGCAGGTACCTACGAGCAGTACTTC,CASSLALAGTYEQYF
TRBV6-5,few,TRBJ2-1,.,TGTGCCAGCAGTTTCCATCTAATCGGGGGAAGGTTGAAAAATGAGCAGTTCTTC,CASSFHLIGGRLKNEQFF
TRBV7-9,few,TRBJ2-5,.,TGTGCCAGCAGTCACGAGGGCGGGGCTCAAGAGACCCAGTACTTC,CASSHEGGAQETQYF
TRBV6-5,many,TRBJ2-7,TRBD1,TGTGCCAGCAACGGGCAAACCGGGACAGGGAGAGGAGAGTACTTC,CASNGQTGTGRGEYF
TRBV24-1,.,TRBJ2-2,.,TGTGGCACCAGTGATGGGGGGGCAACCGGGGAGCTGTTTTTT,CGTSDGGATGELFF
TRBV9,few,TRBJ2-2,TRBD1,TGTGCCAGCACAGGGGGATGGAACACCGGGGAGCTGTTTTTT,CASTGGWNTGELFF
TRBV18,.,TRBJ1-2,TRBD1,TGTGCCAGCTCGGCAGGGGGCACCGGGGATGGCTACACCTTC,CASSAGGTGDGYTF
TRBV5-5,many,TRBJ2-2,TRBD2,TGTGCCAGCAGCTTGTTACTAGCGGGGCCGCTGGTCACCGGGGAGCTGTTTTTT,CASSLLLAGPLVTGELFF
TRBV7-9,few,TRBJ1-5,.,TGTTCCAGCAGCTTAGCATCCGCGGGGGCGGGTCAGCCCCAGCATTTT,CSSSLASAGAGQPQHF
TRBV20-1,few,TRBJ2-6,.,TGCAGTGCTAGGTCTCTAGGACTGGGTTTAGGGGCCAACGTCCTGACTTTC,CSARSLGLGLGANVLTF
TRBV15,.,TRBJ2-1,.,TGTGCCACCAGCGGTCCAATAGTTGAGCAGTTCTTC,CATSGPIVEQFF
TRBV27,few,TRBJ2-1,.,TGTGCCAGCAGTTTATCGGAGAGGAATGAGCAGTTCTTC,CASSLSERNEQFF
TRBV18,.,TRBJ2-3,TRBD2,TGTGCCAGCTCAGGGACTACCGCAGATACGCAGTATTTT,CASSGTTADTQYF
TRBV20-1,many,TRBJ2-3,TRBD2,TGCAGTGCTAGAGATCTCCTCCGGCGGGAGGTCACAGATACGCAGTATTTT,CSARDLLRREVTDTQYF
TRBV5-1,.,TRBJ1-1,TRBD1,TGCGCCAGCAGCTTGGGTCCAGGGGGCGGAGGTACTGAAGCTTTCTTT,CASSLGPGGGGTEAFF
TRBV7-9,.,TRBJ2-3,.,TGTGCCAGCAGCTCCGTCAACGGGTTCACAGATACGCAGTATTTT,CASSSVNGFTDTQYF
TRBV29-1,.,TRBJ2-2,.,TGCAGCGTTGAAGGCAGGAGCGTGGGAGAGACCGGGGAGCTGTTTTTT,CSVEGRSVGETGELFF
TRBV5-1,few,TRBJ2-7,TRBD1,TGCGCCAGCAGCAGACAGGGGGACAATACCTACGATGTGCAGTACTTC,CASSRQGDNTYDVQYF
TRBV20-1,.,TRBJ1-1,.,TGCAGTGCTAGAGATCCGTTTCGAGGTATGAACACTGAAGCTTTCTTT,CSARDPFRGMNTEAFF
TRBV4-1,.,TRBJ2-2,.,TGCGCCAGCAGCACTAGTCGGGGGGAGCTGTTTTTT,CASSTSRGELFF
TRBV12-3/TRBV12-4,few,TRBJ2-2,.,TGTGCCAGCAGTGCGGTCTCCTCGGGCACCGGGGAGCTGTTTTTT,CASSAVSSGTGELFF
TRBV3-1,few,TRBJ2-7,TRBD2,TGTGCCAGCAGTCCCCTGGCGGGAGTAAGGAACGAGCAGTACTTC,CASSPLAGVRNEQYF
TRBV5-1,.,TRBJ2-4,.,TGCGCCAGCAGCCCAGTACTTGGGGGGAAAAACATTCAGTACTTC,CASSPVLGGKNIQYF
TRBV6-2/TRBV6-3,few,TRBJ2-7,TRBD2,TGTGCCAGCGAGCGGGATGGCTACGAGCAGTACTTC,CASERDGYEQYF
TRBV9,few,TRBJ2-3,.,TGTGCCAGCAGCGTAGGGGTGGGAACAGATACGCAGTATTTT,CASSVGVGTDTQYF
TRBV6-2/TRBV6-3,.,TRBJ2-3,TRBD2,TGTGCCAGCAGGGGCGGGACTAGCGGATTGGCAGATACGCAGTATTTT,CASRGGTSGLADTQYF
TRBV3-1,few,TRBJ2-7,.,TGTGCCAGCAGCCAAGTCAGGGGCGAGCAGTACTTC,CASSQVRGEQYF
TRBV7-9,.,TRBJ2-2,TRBD2,TGTGCCAGCAGCTTAGACGGACTGACTAGCTTTCCCGGGGAGCTGTTTTTT,CASSLDGLTSFPGELFF
TRBV18,.,TRBJ2-1,.,TGTGCCAGCTCACCATTACAGGGTAACGGCGAGCAGTTCTTC,CASSPLQGNGEQFF
TRBV7-9,few,TRBJ2-5,.,TGTGCCAGCACCTACCCGACAGAGACACAAGAGACCCAGTACTTC,CASTYPTETQETQYF
TRBV7-9,.,TRBJ1-1,.,TGTGCCAGCACCCCTCGCGGGGCGCGGTGGACTGAATCTTTCTTT,CASTPRGARWTESFF
TRBV19,.,TRBJ2-1,TRBD1,TGTGCCAGTAGTACGACAGGGTTCCATGAGCAGTTCTTC,CASSTTGFHEQFF
TRBV12-3/TRBV12-4,.,TRBJ2-5,TRBD1,TGTGCCAGCAGTTATAGGGGGCCCCAGTACTTC,CASSYRGPQYF
TRBV2,few,TRBJ1-6,TRBD1,TGTGCCAGCAGGGAGGGACAGGGGAAAAATTCACCCCTCCACTTT,CASREGQGKNSPLHF
TRBV7-2,few,TRBJ2-5,TRBD2,TGTGCCAGCAGCACATCCCCTCTAGCGGGGGGGACCCAGTACTTC,CASSTSPLAGGTQYF
TRBV20-1,.,TRBJ2-2,TRBD1,TGCAGTGCTTCGGACAGGGGCGGAAGGGAGCTGTTTTTT,CSASDRGGRELFF
TRBV7-9,few,TRBJ2-7,TRBD1,TGTGCCAGCGGTTCCCCATCCTCCGGGACAGGGGGCCTTCTTTGGTACGAGCAGTACTTC,CASGSPSSGTGGLLWYEQYF
TRBV7-6,few,TRBJ2-3,TRBD1,TGTGCCAGCAGCTTACTCCTCGGGCAGGGGGAGAATACGCAGTATTTT,CASSLLLGQGENTQYF
TRBV20-1,few,TRBJ1-5,TRBD1,TGCAGTGCTAGAGATGTAAACAGGGGGGAGGTTCAGCCCCAGCATTTT,CSARDVNRGEVQPQHF
TRBV9,.,TRBJ2-5,.,TGTGCCAGCAGCGTAGGAGATGGGACATCCCAAGAGACCCAGTACTTC,CASSVGDGTSQETQYF
TRBV6-6,.,TRBJ2-5,.,TGTGCCAGCAGTACGTTCCGGGGGCAAGAGACCCAGTACTTC,CASSTFRGQETQYF
TRBV13,.,TRBJ2-7,.,TGTGCCAGCAGCTTAGAACGCCAGGGCTACGAGCAGTACTTC,CASSLERQGYEQYF
TRBV7-9,.,TRBJ2-1,.,TGTGCCAGCAGTCACCGGGGTAGTGTCTACAATGAGCAGTTCTTC,CASSHRGSVYNEQFF
TRBV5-1,few,TRBJ2-7,TRBD1,TGCGCCAGCAGCTTGGACACAGGGGGTTCCTACGAGCAGTACTTC,CASSLDTGGSYEQYF
TRBV11-2,.,TRBJ2-2,.,TGTGCCAGCAGCTTAGATCTAACCGGGGAGCTGTTTTTT,CASSLDLTGELFF
TRBV12-3/TRBV12-4,.,TRBJ1-5,.,TGTGCCAGCAGTTTAGATGGCAGGGGTGGCAATCAGCCCCAGCATTTT,CASSLDGRGGNQPQHF
TRBV14,.,TRBJ2-7,.,TGTGCCAGCAGCCAAGGGGGATGGTTCTCATCCTACGAGCAGTACTTC,CASSQGGWFSSYEQYF
TRBV11-2,.,TRBJ2-1,.,TGTGCCAGCAGCTTAAGGGACGGGGGTATCCGCAATGAGCAGTTCTTC,CASSLRDGGIRNEQFF
TRBV5-6,many,TRBJ1-2,.,TGTGCCAGCAGCTTGGTGGGGAGTGACTATGGCTACACCTTC,CASSLVGSDYGYTF
TRBV29-1,few,TRBJ1-2,.,TGCAGCGTTGAAGAAAACCCCTATGGCTACACCTTC,CSVEENPYGYTF
TRBV5-1,.,TRBJ2-2,.,TGCGCCAGCAGATGGGGGGACACCGGGGAGCTGTTTTTT,CASRWGDTGELFF
TRBV11-2,.,TRBJ2-1,TRBD2,TGTGCCAGCAGCTTAAAGCGGGGGGTTTATTACAATGAGCAGTTCTTC,CASSLKRGVYYNEQFF
TRBV7-8,.,TRBJ2-4,TRBD2,TGTGCCAGCAGCCCGGGACTAGCGGGGGGGCGTGCCAAAAACATTCAGTACTTC,CASSPGLAGGRAKNIQYF
TRBV7-3,few,TRBJ1-2,.,TGTGCCAGCAGCTTCGTAGCGAACTATGGCTACACCTTC,CASSFVANYGYTF
TRBV12-3/TRBV12-4,.,TRBJ1-5,TRBD1,TGTGCCAGCAGTACAGGGGGCTGGAGCAATCAGCCCCAGCATTTT,CASSTGGWSNQPQHF